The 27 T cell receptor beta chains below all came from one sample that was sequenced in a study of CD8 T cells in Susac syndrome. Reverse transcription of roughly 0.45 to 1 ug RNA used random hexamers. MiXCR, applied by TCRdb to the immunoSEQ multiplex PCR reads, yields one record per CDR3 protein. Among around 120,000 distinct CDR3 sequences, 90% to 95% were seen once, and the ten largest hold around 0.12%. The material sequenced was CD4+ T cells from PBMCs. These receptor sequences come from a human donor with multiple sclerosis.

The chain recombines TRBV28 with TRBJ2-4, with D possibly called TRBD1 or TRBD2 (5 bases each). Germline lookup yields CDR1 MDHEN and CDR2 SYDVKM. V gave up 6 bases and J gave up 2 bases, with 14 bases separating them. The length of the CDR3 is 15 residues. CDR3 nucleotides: TGTGCCAGCAGGGAAAGGGACGTACCCAAAAACATTCAGTACTTC. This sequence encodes CASRERDVPKNIQYF.

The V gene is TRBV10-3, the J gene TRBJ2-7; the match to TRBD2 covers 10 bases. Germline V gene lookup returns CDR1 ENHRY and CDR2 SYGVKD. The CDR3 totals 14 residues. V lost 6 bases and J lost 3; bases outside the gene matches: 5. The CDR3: CAIRTGTSVYEQYF. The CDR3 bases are TGTGCCATCAGGACCGGGACTAGCGTCTACGAGCAGTACTTC.

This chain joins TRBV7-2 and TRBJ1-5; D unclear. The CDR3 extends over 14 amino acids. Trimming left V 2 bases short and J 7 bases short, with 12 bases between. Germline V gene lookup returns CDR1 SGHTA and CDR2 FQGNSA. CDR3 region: CASSLYSDNQPQHF. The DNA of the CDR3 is TGTGCCAGCAGCTTATACAGCGATAACCAGCCCCAGCATTTT.

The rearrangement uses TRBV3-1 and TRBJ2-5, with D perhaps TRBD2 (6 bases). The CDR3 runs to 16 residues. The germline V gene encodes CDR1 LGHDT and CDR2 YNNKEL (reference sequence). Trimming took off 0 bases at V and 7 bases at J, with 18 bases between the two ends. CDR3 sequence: CASSQEERARLWTQYF. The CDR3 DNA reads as TGTGCCAGCAGCCAAGAAGAGCGGGCCCGACTGTGGACCCAGTACTTC.

The CDR3 loop reads CASSYYETQYF. The CDR3 DNA is TGTGCCAGCAGTTACTATGAGACCCAGTACTTC. This chain joins TRBV6-2 or TRBV6-3 and TRBJ2-5; D gene unclear. Deletions cut 1 base from V and 5 bases from J, with 2 bases between. CDR3 length: 11 amino acids. Germline CDR1 is MNHEY and CDR2 is SVGEGT.

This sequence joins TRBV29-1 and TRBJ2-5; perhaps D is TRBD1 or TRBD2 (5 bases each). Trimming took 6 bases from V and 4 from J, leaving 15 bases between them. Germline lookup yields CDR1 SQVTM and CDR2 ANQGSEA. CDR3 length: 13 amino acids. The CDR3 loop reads CSVRAGAGETQYF. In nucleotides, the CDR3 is TGCAGCGTCCGGGCCGGGGCGGGAGAGACCCAGTACTTC.

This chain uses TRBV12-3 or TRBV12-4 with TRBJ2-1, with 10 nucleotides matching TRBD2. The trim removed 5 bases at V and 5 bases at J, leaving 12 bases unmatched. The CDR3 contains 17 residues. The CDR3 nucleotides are TGTGCCAGCAGTCCATTTCCTAGCGGGAGATCTAACAATGAGCAGTTCTTC. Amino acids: CASSPFPSGRSNNEQFF.

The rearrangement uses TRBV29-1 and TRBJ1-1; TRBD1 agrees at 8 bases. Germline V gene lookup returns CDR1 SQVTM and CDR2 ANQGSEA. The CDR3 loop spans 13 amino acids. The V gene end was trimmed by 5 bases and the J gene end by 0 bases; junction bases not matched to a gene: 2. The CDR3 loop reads CSVKGQVNTEAFF. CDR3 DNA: TGCAGCGTTAAGGGACAGGTGAACACTGAAGCTTTCTTT.

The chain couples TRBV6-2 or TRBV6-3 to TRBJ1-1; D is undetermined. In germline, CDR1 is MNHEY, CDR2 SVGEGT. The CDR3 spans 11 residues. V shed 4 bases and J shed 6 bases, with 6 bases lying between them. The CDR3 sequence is CASSSYPEAFF. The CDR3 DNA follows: TGTGCCAGCAGTTCCTATCCTGAAGCTTTCTTT.

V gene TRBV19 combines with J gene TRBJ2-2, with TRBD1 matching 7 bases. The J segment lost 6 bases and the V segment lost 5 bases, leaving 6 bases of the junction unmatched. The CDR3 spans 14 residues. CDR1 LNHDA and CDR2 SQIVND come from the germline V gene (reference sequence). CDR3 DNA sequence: TGTGCCAGTAGTGGAGACAGGGCCTCCGGGGAGCTGTTTTTT. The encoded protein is CASSGDRASGELFF.

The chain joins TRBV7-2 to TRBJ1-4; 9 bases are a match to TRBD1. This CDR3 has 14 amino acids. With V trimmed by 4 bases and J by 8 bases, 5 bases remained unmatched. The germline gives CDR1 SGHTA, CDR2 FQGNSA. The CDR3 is CASSYRGRLEKLFF. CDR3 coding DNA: TGTGCCAGCAGCTACAGGGGGCGATTGGAAAAACTGTTTTTT.

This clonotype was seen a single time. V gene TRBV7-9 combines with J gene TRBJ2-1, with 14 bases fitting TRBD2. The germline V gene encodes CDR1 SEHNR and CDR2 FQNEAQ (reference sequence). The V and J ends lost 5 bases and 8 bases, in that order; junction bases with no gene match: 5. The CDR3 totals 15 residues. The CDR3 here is CASSKTSGRVDEQFF. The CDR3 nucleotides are TGTGCCAGCAGCAAGACTAGCGGGAGGGTCGATGAGCAGTTCTTC.

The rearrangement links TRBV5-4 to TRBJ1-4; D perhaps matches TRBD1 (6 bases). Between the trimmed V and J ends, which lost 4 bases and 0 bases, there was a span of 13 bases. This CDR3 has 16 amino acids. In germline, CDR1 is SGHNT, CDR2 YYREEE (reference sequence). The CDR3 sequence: CASSPGTSATNEKLFF. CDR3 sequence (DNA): TGTGCCAGCAGCCCCGGGACATCAGCAACTAATGAAAAACTGTTTTTT.

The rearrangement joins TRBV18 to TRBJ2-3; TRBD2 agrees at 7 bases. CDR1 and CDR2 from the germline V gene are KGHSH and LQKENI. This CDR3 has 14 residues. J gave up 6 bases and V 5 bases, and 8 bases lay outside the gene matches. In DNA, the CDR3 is TGTGCCAGCTCATACAGCCTAGCGGATGATACGCAGTATTTT. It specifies CASSYSLADDTQYF. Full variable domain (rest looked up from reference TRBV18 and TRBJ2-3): NAGVMQNPRHLVRRRGQEARLRCSPMKGHSHVYWYRQLPEEGLKFMVYLQKENIIDESGMPKERFSAEFPKEGPSILRIQQVVRGDSAAYFCASSYSLADDTQYFGPGTRLTVL.

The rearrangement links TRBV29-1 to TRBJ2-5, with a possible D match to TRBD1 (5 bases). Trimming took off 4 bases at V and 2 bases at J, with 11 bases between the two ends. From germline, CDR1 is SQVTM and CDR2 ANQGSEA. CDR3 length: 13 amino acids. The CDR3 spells CSVAVTVQETQYF. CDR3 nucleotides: TGCAGCGTTGCGGTGACAGTGCAAGAGACCCAGTACTTC.

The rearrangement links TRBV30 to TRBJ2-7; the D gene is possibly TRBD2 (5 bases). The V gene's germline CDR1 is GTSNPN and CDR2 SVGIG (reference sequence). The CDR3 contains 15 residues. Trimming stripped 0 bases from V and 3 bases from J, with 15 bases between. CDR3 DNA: TGTGCCTGGAGTGTACACGACCCCCGGGGCTACGAGCAGTACTTC. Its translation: CAWSVHDPRGYEQYF.

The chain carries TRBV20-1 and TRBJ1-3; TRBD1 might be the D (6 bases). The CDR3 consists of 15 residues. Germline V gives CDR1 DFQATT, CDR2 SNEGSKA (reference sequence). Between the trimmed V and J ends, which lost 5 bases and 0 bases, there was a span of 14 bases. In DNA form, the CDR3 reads TGCAGTGCTTATCCTCAGGGGAGCTCTGGAAACACCATATATTTT. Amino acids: CSAYPQGSSGNTIYF.

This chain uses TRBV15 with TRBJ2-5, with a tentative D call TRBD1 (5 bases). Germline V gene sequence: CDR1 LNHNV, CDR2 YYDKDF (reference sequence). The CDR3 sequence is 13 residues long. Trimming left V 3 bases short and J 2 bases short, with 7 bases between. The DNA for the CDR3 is TGTGCCACCAGCAGGACAGCACAAGAGACCCAGTACTTC. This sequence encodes CATSRTAQETQYF.

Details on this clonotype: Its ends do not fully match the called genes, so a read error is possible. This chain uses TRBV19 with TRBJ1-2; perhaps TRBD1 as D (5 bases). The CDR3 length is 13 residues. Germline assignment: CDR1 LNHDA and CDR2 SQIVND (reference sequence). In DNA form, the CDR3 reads TGTGCCAGTAGTATTACCAGGGATGGCGGCTACGCCTTC. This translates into CASSITRDGGYAF.

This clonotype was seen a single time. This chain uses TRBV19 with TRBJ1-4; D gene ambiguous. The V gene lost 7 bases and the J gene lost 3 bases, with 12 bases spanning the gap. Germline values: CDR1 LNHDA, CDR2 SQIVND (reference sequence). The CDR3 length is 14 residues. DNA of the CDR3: TGTGCCAGTACAGACGGCGGCTCTAATGAAAAACTGTTTTTT. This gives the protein CASTDGGSNEKLFF.

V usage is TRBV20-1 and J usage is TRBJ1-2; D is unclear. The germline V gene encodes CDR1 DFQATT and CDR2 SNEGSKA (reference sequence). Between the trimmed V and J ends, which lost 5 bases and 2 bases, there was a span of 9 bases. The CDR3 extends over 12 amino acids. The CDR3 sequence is CSAPVGNYGYTF. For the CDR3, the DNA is TGCAGTGCTCCGGTGGGGAACTATGGCTACACCTTC.

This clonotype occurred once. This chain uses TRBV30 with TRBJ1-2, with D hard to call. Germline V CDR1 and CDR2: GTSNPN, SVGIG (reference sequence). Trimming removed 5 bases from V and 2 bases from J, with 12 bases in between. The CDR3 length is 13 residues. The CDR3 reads CAWAENRNYGYTF. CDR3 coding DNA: TGTGCCTGGGCCGAAAACAGAAACTATGGCTACACCTTC.

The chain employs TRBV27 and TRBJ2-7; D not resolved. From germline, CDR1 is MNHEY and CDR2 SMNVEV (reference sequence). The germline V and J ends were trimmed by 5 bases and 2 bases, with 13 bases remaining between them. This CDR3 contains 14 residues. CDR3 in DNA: TGTGCCAGCAGTCCGACCCTCTTGACCTACGAGCAGTACTTC. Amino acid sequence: CASSPTLLTYEQYF.

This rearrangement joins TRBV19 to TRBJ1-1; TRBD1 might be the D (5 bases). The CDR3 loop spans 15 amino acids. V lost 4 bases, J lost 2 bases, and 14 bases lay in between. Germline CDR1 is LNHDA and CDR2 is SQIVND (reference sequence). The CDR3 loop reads CASSTQVWLNTEAFF. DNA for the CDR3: TGTGCCAGTAGTACACAGGTTTGGCTAAACACTGAAGCTTTCTTT. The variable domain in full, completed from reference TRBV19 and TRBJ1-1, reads DGGITQSPKYLFRKEGQNVTLSCEQNLNHDAMYWYRQDPGQGLRLIYYSQIVNDFQKGDIAEGYSVSREKKESFPLTVTSAQKNPTAFYLCASSTQVWLNTEAFFGQGTRLTVV.

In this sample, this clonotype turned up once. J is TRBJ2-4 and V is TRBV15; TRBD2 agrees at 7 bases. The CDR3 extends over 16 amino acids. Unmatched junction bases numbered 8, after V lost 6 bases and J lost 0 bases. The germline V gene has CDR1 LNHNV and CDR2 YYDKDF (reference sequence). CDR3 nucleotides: TGTGCCACCAGGGGGGGGGATGGGATAGCCAAAAACATTCAGTACTTC. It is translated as CATRGGDGIAKNIQYF. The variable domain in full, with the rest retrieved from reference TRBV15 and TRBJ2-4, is DAMVIQNPRYQVTQFGKPVTLSCSQTLNHNVMYWYQQKSSQAPKLLFHYYDKDFNNEADTPDNFQSRRPNTSFCFLDIRSPGLGDTAMYLCATRGGDGIAKNIQYFGAGTRLSVL.

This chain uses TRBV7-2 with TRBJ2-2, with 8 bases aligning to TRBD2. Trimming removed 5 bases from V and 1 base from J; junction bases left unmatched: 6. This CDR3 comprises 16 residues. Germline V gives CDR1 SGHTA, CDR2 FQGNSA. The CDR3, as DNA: TGTGCCAGCAGCGCGGGACTAGGCCTGAACACCGGGGAGCTGTTTTTT. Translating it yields CASSAGLGLNTGELFF.

The CDR3, as DNA: TGTGCCAGCAGCGGGTACGGGCGCACAGATACGCAGTATTTT. Encoded protein: CASSGYGRTDTQYF. V gene TRBV11-1 combines with J gene TRBJ2-3; no definite D call. This CDR3 comprises 14 residues. Trimming cost V 5 bases and J 1 base, with 10 bases left between them. Germline V gene sequence: CDR1 SGHAT, CDR2 FQDESV (reference sequence).